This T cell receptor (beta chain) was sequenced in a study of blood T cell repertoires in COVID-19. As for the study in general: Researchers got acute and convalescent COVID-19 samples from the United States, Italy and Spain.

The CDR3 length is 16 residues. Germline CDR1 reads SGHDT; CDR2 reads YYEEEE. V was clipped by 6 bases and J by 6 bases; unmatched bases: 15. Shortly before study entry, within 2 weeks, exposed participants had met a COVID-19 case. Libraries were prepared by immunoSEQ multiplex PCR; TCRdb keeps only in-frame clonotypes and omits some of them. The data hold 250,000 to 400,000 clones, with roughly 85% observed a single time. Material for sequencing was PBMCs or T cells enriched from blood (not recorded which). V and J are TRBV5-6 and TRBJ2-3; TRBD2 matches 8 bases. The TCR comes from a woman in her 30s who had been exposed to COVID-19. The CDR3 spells CASTNPGGLVSDTQYF. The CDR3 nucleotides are TGTGCCAGCACCAACCCGGGGGGACTAGTATCCGATACGCAGTATTTT.